This T cell receptor (beta chain) originates from a study of blood T cell repertoires in COVID-19. Authors' data handling: Reference gene primer amplification yielded estimated nucleated cell counts. TCRdb's table, derived via immunoSEQ multiplex PCR, lists solely in-frame clones and lacks some. Clone size and V and J calls were adopted from that table, with D and trimming inferred from the DNA. The table includes nearly 60,000 clones, more than 70% detected once. There are 12 residues in the CDR3. Deletions cut 4 bases from V and 5 bases from J, with 6 bases between. The germline V gene has CDR1 SGHTA and CDR2 FQGNSA.

The TCR was taken from a man aged 40-49 years with active COVID-19. The sample taken for sequencing was peripheral blood. This chain joins TRBV7-2 and TRBJ2-1; TRBD2 is a possible D gene (5 bases). CDR3 protein: CASSWRDNEQFF. DNA of the CDR3: TGTGCCAGCAGCTGGCGGGACAATGAGCAGTTCTTC.